This T cell receptor beta chain was captured by sequencing in a study of blood T cells in healthy people across ages (dated by TCRdb to the mid-2010s). Turning to the overall study: In model experiments, template switching captured roughly one uniquely barcoded TCR beta cDNA molecule for every two T cells. The study measured age-related changes in TCR beta repertoire diversity using deep sequencing normalized with unique cDNA molecular identifiers. The donors were split into four age groups: young (average about 15 years), middle-aged (roughly 39), aged (roughly 65) and long-lived (approximately 80). To avoid experimental bias, donors of different ages were spread randomly across the sequencing lanes. For two donors (one aged 18 to 29 and one aged 80 or older), the study analyzed two additional independent replicas of 1 million unique cDNA reads from the same blood draw. General study outcomes and caveats: There was a strong correlation between observed TCR beta diversity and the percentage of naive T cells measured by flow cytometry. The long-lived group showed more naive CD4+ T cells, fewer expanded clones and increased TCR diversity than the aged group, suggesting age selection. Since profiling was done on bulk unsorted PBMCs, naive and antigen-experienced compartments could not be conclusively compared. As age increased, observed TCR beta diversity per million T cells dropped in a roughly linear way, and a significant reduction was already evident by age around 41. Total diversity estimates from one million sequenced T cells were considered lower bounds and underestimates. Because donor CMV infection status was unknown, age-related changes in expanded clonotypes were potentially confounded.

V lost 6 bases and J lost 5 bases; the stretch between them is 19 bases long. From the germline V gene (reference sequence), CDR1 is DFQATT and CDR2 is SNEGSKA. Reading from cysteine to phenylalanine, the CDR3 counts 14 amino acids. Only the CDR3 part of the read is kept: 42 bases, read in frame from the first base. Donors were about 36 systemically healthy Caucasian individuals from Russia aged roughly 6 to 100 years. Each donor gave roughly 9.5 milliliters of peripheral blood, collected into EDTA-treated Vacutainer tubes. Ficoll-Paque density-gradient centrifugation was used to isolate PBMCs, with at least 6 million obtained per sample. Total RNA, at least 6 micrograms per sample, was extracted from PBMCs with Trizol reagent. For every donor, an aliquot of PBMCs went through flow cytometry to measure the percentages of naive CD45RAhigh/CD27high T cells. The library came from 5' RACE. Sequencing was performed on an Illumina HiSeq 2500. A second PCR of about 7 to 12 cycles was run with a J-beta primer mix and a sample-barcoded 5' primer. Each TCR beta cDNA molecule received a unique molecular identifier from a template-switch 5' adaptor carrying 12 random nucleotides. Each sample yielded at least 3 million CDR3-containing paired-end reads. First-strand cDNA synthesis was performed from all RNA using the Mint cDNA synthesis kit, with priming by a TRBC-specific oligonucleotide. After uracil-DNA glycosylase treatment, a first 18-cycle PCR used universal primers M1SS and BC2_uni_R on all cDNA. The study's processing was this. Normalization of each sample was performed by random selection of 1 million high-quality reads, each carrying a distinct molecular identifier. Instead of being binned into consensus sequences, reads that shared molecular identifiers were thrown out. CDR3 identification, clonotype clustering and error correction used MiTCR with a Q25 quality threshold and the strictest error-elimination algorithm. A nonparametric unseen species model with Euler transformation was used to estimate a lower bound on total TCR beta diversity. The public reads were run again by TCRdb, first through fastp at Q25 and then through MiXCR, and only productive beta chains were kept. Rows with a matching CDR3 protein are joined into one entry that keeps the most common DNA and genes. The V and J calls here are based on TCRdb, not the publication. Recorded for this sample are 650,000 to 950,000 distinct CDR3 sequences; about 42% of them occurred a single time. Together, the top ten hold about 19% of the sample.

A few counts support this clonotype. Its antigen target is currently unknown. Per-nucleotide qualities are absent, and no much larger clonotype sits a single base away. Material: blood. The sequence is built from TRBV20-1 and TRBJ2-5; the D gene is perhaps TRBD2, from 6 matching bases. The TCR sequence derives from a man between 60 and 75 years old in good health. The CDR3 sequence is CSARLGGPGETQYF. The sequenced DNA: TGCAGTGCAAGGCTCGGGGGACCGGGGGAGACCCAGTACTTC.